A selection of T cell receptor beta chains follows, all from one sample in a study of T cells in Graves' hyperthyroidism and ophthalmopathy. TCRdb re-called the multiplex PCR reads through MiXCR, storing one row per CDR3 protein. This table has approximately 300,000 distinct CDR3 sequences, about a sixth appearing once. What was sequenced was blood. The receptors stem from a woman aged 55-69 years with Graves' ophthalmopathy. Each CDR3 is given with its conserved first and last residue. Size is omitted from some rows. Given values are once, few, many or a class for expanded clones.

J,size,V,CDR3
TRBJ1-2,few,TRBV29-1,CSDPRGNYGYTF
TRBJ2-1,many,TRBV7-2,CASSFPSGAYNEQFF
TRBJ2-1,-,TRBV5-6,CASSLEGTRRGKQFF
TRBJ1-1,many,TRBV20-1,CSASRGGTEAFF
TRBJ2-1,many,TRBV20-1,CSALPWGSSYNEQFF
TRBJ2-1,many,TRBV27,CASSYRGGSSYNEQFF
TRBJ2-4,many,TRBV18,CASSGGTDKNIQYF
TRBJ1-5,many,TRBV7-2,CASSRATPAQPQHF
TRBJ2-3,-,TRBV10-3,CAIMKRGTSTDTQYF
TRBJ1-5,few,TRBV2,CASSEFFLSRIRRGNQPQHF
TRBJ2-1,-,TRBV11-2,CASTRGGSSYNEQFF
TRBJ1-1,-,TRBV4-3,CASSQDTGFRTEAFF
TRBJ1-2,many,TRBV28,CASSLTGTAFYGYTF
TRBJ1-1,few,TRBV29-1,CSVEIAGSTEAFF
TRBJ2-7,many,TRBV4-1,CASSQELAGNSYEQYF
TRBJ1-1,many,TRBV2,CASSASPMNTEAFF
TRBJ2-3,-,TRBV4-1,CASSQGSITDTQYF
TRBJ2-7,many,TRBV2,CASQGAQIYEQYF
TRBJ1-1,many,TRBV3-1,CASSQSTGNTEAFF
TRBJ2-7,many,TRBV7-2,CASSPRTGGAYEQYF
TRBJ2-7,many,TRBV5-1,CASSLSGGYHEQYF
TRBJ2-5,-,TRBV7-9,CASSPPWVLEEETQYF